Detailed here is one TCR beta chain. No antigen is known for it. The CDR3 extends over 16 amino acids. V shed 5 bases and J 4 bases; nucleotides not matched to a gene: 6. Germline V lookup: CDR1 SNHLY, CDR2 FYNNEI. This specimen belongs to a study of cytomegalovirus exposure and HLA in healthy donors. Study-level results: Sequencing likely generated an artifact that appeared as a cluster of highly shared sequence variants. About 90% or about 30% of the time was how often most TCR beta V segments were productive, according to an earlier analysis. The only immune exposure information that was available was CMV serostatus. It was approximately 170 TCR beta chains that were listed as cytomegalovirus-associated.

The PCR ran on 60 Vbeta and 13 Jbeta primers. The repertoire was sequenced with immunoSEQ multiplex PCR; TCRdb's copy has only in-frame clones and lacks some. This table holds 150,000 to 200,000 clones, more than 80% found once. The source of this sequence is a woman in her 30s in good health and CMV-seropositive. The chain recombines TRBV2 with TRBJ2-6, with 9 nucleotides matching TRBD1. Sequenced material: PBMCs. The CDR3 DNA sequence: TGTGCCAGCAGTATACAGGGGGCGCGAGGGGCCAACGTCCTGACTTTC. Its protein product is CASSIQGARGANVLTF. The full variable domain, its missing parts supplied by reference TRBV2 and TRBJ2-6, is EPEVTQTPSHQVTQMGQEVILRCVPISNHLYFYWYRQILGQKVEFLVSFYNNEISEKSEIFDDQFSVERPDGSNFTLKIRSTKLEDSAMYFCASSIQGARGANVLTFGAGSRLTVL.